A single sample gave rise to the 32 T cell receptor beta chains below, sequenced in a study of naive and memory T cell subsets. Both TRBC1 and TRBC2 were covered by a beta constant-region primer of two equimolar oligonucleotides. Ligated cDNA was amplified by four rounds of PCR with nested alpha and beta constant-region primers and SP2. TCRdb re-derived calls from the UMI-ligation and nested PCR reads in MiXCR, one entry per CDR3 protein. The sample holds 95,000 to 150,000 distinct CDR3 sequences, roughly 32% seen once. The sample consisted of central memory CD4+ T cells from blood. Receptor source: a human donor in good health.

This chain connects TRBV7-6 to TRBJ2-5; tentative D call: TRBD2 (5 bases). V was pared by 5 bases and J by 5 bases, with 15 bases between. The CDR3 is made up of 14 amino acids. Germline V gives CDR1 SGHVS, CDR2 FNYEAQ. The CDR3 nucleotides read TGTGCCAGCAGCAAACGAGGGCCTGGCGAGACCCAGTACTTC. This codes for CASSKRGPGETQYF.

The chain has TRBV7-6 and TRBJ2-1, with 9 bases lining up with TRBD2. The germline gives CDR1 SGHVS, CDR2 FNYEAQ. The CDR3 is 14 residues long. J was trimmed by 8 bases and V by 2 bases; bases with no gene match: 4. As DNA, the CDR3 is TGTGCCAGCAGCTTACCTAGCGGGACAGATGAGCAGTTCTTC. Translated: CASSLPSGTDEQFF.

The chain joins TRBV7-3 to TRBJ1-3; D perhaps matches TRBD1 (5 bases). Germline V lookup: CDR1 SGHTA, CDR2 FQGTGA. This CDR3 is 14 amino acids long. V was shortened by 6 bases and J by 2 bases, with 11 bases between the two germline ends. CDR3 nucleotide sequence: TGTGCCAGCAGTTATCAGGGTACTGGAAACACCATATATTTT. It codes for CASSYQGTGNTIYF.

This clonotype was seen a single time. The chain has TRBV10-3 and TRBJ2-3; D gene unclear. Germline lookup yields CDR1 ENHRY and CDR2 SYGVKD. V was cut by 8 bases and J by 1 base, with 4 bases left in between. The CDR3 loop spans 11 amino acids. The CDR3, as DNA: TGTGCCATCGGCCGCACAGATACGCAGTATTTT. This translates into CAIGRTDTQYF.

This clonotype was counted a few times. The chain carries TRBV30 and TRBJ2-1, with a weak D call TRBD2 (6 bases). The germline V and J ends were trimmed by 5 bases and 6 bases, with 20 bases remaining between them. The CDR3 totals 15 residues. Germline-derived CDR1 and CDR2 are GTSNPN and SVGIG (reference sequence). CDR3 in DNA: TGTGCCTGGGACAGAAATCCGGGACTTTCCAATGAGCAGTTCTTC. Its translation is CAWDRNPGLSNEQFF.

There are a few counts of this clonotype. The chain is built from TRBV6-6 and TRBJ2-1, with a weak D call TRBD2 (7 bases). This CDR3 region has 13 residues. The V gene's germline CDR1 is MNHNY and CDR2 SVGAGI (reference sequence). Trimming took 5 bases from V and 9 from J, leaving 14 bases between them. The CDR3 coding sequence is TGTGCCAGCAGTCTTTCAGGGGAGGGTGAGCAGTTCTTC. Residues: CASSLSGEGEQFF.

CDR3 protein: CAAAGFRETQYF. The CDR3 coding sequence is TGTGCCGCCGCAGGGTTTAGAGAGACCCAGTACTTC. The genes are TRBV10-3 and TRBJ2-5, with D perhaps matching TRBD1 (5 bases). The CDR3 covers 12 residues. Trimming pared 11 bases from V and 4 bases from J, leaving 14 bases between. Germline V CDR1 and CDR2: ENHRY, SYGVKD.

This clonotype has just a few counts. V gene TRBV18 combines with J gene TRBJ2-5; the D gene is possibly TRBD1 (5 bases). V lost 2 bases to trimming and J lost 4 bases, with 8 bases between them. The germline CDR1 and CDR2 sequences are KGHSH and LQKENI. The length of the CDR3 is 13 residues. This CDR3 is CASSPWQGETQYF. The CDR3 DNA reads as TGTGCCAGCTCACCATGGCAGGGAGAGACCCAGTACTTC.

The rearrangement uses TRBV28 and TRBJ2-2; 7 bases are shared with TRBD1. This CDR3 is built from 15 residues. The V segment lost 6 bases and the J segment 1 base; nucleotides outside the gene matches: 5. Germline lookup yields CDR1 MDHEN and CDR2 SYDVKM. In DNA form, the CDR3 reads TGTGCCAGCAGCCGACAGGGATGGAACACCGGGGAGCTGTTTTTT. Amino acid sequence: CASSRQGWNTGELFF.

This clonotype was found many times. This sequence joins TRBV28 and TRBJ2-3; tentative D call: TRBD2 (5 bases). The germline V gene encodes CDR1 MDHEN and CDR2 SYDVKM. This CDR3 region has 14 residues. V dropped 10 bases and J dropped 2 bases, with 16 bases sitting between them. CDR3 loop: CANARSGVTDTQYF. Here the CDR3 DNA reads TGTGCCAACGCGCGGAGCGGAGTCACAGATACGCAGTATTTT.

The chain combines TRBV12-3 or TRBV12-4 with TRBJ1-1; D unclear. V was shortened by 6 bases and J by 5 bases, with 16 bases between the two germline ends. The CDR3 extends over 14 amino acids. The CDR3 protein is CASSPMSYATEAFF. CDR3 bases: TGTGCCAGCAGCCCAATGAGTTACGCAACTGAAGCTTTCTTT.

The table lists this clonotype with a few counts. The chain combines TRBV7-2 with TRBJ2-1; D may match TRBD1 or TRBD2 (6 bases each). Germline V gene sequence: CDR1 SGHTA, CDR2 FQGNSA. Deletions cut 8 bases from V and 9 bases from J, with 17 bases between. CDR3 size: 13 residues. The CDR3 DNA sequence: TGTGCCAGCGGTAGGGGGAGGCTTGGTGAGCAGTTCTTC. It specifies CASGRGRLGEQFF.

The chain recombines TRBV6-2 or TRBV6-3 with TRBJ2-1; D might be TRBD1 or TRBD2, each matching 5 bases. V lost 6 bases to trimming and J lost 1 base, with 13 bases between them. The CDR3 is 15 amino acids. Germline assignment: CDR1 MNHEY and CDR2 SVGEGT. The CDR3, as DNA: TGTGCCAGCAGAGGGACGGTTCCGTCCTACAATGAGCAGTTCTTC. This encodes CASRGTVPSYNEQFF.

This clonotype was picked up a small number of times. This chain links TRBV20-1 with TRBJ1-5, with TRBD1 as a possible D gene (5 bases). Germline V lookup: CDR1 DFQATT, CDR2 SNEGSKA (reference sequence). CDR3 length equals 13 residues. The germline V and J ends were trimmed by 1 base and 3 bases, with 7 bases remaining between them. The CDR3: CSARAGDNQPQHF. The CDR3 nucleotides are TGCAGTGCTAGAGCGGGGGACAATCAGCCCCAGCATTTT.

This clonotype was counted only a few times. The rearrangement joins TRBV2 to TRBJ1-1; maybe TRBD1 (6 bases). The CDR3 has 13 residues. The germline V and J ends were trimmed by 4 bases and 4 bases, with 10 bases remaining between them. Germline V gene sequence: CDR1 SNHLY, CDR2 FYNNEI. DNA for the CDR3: TGTGCCAGCAGTGCAGGGGTGGCCACTGAAGCTTTCTTT. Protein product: CASSAGVATEAFF.

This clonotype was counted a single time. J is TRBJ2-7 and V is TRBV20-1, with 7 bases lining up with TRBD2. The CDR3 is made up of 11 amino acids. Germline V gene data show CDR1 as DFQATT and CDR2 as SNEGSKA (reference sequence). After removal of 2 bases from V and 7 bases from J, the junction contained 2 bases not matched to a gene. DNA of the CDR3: TGCAGTGCTAGATCGGGAGGTGAGCAGTACTTC. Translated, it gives CSARSGGEQYF.

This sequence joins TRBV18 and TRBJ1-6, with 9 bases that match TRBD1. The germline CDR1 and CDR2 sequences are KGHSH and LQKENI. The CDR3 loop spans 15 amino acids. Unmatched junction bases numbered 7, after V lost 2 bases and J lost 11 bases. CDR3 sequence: CASSPIRTGEAPLHF. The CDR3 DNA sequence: TGTGCCAGCTCACCAATAAGGACAGGGGAGGCACCCCTCCACTTT.

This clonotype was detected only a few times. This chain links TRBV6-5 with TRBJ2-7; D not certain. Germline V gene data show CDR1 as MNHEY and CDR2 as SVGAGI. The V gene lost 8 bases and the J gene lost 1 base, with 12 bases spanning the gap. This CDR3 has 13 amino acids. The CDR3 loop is CASLGPMSYEQYF. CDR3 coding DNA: TGTGCCAGCTTAGGACCGATGTCCTACGAGCAGTACTTC.

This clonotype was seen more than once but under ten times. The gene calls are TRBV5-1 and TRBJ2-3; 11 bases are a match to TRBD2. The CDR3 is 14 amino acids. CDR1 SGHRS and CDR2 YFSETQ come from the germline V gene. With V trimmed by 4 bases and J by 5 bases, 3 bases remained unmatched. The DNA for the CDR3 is TGCGCCAGCAGCCCCGGGACTAGCGGAGATACGCAGTATTTT. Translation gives CASSPGTSGDTQYF.

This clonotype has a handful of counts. CDR3 in amino acids: CASKASEANSPLHF. CDR3 coding DNA: TGTGCCAGCAAAGCCTCGGAGGCGAATTCACCCCTCCACTTT. The chain is built from TRBV28 and TRBJ1-6; D not certain. V lost 7 bases to trimming and J lost 7 bases, with 14 bases between them. The CDR3 length is 14 residues. The V gene's germline CDR1 is MDHEN and CDR2 SYDVKM.

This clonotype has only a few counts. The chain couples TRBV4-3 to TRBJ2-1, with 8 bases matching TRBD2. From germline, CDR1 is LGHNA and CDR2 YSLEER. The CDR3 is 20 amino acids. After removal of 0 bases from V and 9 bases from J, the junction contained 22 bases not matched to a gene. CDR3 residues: CASSQDSGPGSSGSRSEQFF. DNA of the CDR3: TGCGCCAGCAGCCAAGATTCCGGACCGGGTTCAAGCGGGAGCAGAAGTGAGCAGTTCTTC.

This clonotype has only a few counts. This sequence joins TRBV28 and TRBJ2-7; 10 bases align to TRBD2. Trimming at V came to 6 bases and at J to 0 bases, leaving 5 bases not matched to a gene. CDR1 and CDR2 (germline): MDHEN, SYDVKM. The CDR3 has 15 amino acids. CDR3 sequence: CASSPLAGSSYEQYF. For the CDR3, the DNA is TGTGCCAGCAGCCCACTAGCGGGAAGCTCCTACGAGCAGTACTTC.

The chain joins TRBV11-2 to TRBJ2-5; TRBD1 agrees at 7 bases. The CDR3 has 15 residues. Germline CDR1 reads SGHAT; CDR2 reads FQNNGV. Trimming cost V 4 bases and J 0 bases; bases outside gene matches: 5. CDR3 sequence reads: CASSSGQEYQETQYF. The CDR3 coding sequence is TGTGCCAGCAGCTCAGGACAGGAGTACCAAGAGACCCAGTACTTC.

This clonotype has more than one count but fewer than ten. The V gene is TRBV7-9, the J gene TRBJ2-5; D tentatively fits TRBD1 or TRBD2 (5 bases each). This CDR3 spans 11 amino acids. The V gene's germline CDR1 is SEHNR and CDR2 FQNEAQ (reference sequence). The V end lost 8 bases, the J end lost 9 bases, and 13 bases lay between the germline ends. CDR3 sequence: CASSEGMSQYF. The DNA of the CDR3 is TGTGCCAGCTCCGAGGGGATGTCCCAGTACTTC. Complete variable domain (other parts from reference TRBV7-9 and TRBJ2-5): DTGVSQNPRHKITKRGQNVTFRCDPISEHNRLYWYRQTLGQGPEFLTYFQNEAQLEKSRLLSDRFSAERPKGSFSTLEIQRTEQGDSAMYLCASSEGMSQYFGPGTRLLVL.

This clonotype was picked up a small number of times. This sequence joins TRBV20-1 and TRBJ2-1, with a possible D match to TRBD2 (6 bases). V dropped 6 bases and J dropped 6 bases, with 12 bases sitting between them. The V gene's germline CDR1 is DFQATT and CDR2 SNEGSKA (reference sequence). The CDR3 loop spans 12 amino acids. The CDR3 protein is CSAKRGFNEQFF. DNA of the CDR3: TGCAGTGCCAAACGGGGGTTCAATGAGCAGTTCTTC.

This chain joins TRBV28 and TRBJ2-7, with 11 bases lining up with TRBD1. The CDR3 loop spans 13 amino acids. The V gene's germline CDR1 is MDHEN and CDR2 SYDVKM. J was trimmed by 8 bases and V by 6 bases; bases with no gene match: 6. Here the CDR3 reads CASRGQGAHKQYF. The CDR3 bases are TGTGCCAGCAGAGGACAGGGGGCCCACAAGCAGTACTTC.

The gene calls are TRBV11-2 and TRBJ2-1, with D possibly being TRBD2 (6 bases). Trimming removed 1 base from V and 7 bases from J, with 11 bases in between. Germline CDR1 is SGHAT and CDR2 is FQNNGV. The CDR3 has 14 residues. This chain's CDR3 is CASSLGIAENEQFF. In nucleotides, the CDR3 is TGTGCCAGCAGCTTAGGAATAGCGGAAAATGAGCAGTTCTTC.

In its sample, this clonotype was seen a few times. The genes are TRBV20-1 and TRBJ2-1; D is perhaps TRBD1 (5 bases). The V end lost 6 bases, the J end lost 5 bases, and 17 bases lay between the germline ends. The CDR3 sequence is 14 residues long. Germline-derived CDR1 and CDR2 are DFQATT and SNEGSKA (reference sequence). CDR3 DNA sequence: TGCAGTGCCGTCGCAGGGTTCATGAACAATGAGCAGTTCTTC. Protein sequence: CSAVAGFMNNEQFF.

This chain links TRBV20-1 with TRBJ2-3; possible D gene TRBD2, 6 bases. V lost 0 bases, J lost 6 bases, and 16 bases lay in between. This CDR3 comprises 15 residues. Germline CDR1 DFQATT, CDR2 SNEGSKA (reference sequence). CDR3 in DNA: TGCAGTGCTAGAGATATCACGGCGGGATCGGATACGCAGTATTTT. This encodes CSARDITAGSDTQYF.

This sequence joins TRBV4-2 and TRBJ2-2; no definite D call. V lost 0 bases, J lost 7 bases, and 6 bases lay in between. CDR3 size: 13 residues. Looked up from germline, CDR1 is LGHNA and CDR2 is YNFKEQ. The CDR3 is CASSQDRGGELFF. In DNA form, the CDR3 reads TGTGCCAGCAGCCAAGATAGAGGCGGGGAGCTGTTTTTT.

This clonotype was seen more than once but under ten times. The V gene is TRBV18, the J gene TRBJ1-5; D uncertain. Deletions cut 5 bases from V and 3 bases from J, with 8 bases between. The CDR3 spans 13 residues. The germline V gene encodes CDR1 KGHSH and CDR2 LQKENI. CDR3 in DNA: TGTGCCAGCTCAAAACAAAACAATCAGCCCCAGCATTTT. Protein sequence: CASSKQNNQPQHF.

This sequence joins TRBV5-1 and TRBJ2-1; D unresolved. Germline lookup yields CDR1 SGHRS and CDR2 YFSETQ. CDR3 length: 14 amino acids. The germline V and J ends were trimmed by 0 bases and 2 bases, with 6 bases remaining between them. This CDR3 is CASSLEEAYNEQFF. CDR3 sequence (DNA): TGCGCCAGCAGCTTGGAAGAAGCCTACAATGAGCAGTTCTTC.